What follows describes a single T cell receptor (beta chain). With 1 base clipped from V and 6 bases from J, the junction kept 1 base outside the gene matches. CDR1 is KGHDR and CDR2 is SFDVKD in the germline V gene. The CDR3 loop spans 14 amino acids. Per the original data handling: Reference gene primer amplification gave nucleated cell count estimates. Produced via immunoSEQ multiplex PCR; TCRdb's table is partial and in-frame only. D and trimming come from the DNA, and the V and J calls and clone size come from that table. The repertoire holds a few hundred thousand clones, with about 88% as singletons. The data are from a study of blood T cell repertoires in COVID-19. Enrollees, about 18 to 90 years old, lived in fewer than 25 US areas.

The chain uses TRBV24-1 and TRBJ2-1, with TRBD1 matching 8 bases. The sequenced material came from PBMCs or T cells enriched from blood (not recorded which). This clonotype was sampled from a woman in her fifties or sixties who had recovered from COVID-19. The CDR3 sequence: CATSDLTGGNEQFF. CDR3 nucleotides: TGTGCCACCAGTGATTTAACAGGGGGCAATGAGCAGTTCTTC.